This T cell receptor (beta chain) was recovered during a study of response to subunit inactivated influenza vaccine. TCRdb fed the RT-PCR reads into MiXCR, producing one record per CDR3 protein. The table has 400,000 to 550,000 distinct CDR3 sequences, roughly 27% seen once. Study-wide findings and caveats: Authors suggested seasonal influenza vaccinations each recruit few new T cells.

The CDR3 is made up of 13 amino acids. The V gene lost 2 bases and the J gene lost 3 bases, with 8 bases spanning the gap. Germline V gene data show CDR1 as MGHDK and CDR2 as SYGVNS. This clonotype was detected only a few times. The target antigen is unknown. The sample consisted of CD4+ T cells sorted from PBMCs, taken 5 days after vaccination. J is TRBJ2-7 and V is TRBV25-1; D is possibly TRBD2 (5 bases). This receptor was obtained from a man aged 50 or older who received an inactivated influenza vaccine. CDR3 bases: TGTGCCAGCAGTGAACCGGGGATCTACGAGCAGTACTTC. The encoded protein is CASSEPGIYEQYF.